Listed below are T cell receptor beta chains from one sample, sequenced in a study of shared clonotypes between healthy human individuals. The method was immunoSEQ multiplex PCR; TCRdb's version includes in-frame clones alone and lacks a portion of them. The repertoire has 950,000 to 1,100,000 clones, about 84% of them found once; the top ten carry roughly 0.62%. Sequencing was done on a sample of memory CD4+ T cells from PBMCs. Source of these receptors: a man between 18 and 35 years old in good health. Some clones in this sample may be carry-over from other donors' samples. CDR3s include the opening cysteine and the closing phenylalanine or tryptophan. D genes are given only for firm matches. Part of the rows lack a size; the others show once, few, many or a class for expanded clones.

length	size	V	J	D	DNA	CDR3
14	-	TRBV2	TRBJ2-1	TRBD2	TGTGCCAGCACCTCCAGCGGGAGGTACAATGAGCAGTTCTTC	CASTSSGRYNEQFF
17	-	TRBV7-9	TRBJ2-1	TRBD2	TGTGCCAGCAGCTTAGCGCACCTAGCGGGCGCCTACAATGAGCAGTTCTTC	CASSLAHLAGAYNEQFF
15	-	TRBV7-8	TRBJ1-1	-	TGTGCCAGCAGCCTTGGAGTGTTGGTGGGTTCCGAAGCTTTCTTT	CASSLGVLVGSEAFF
14	-	TRBV15	TRBJ1-4	-	TGTGCCACCAGCAGAGATAGTCCTTATGAAAAACTGTTTTTT	CATSRDSPYEKLFF
14	-	TRBV19	TRBJ2-5	TRBD2	TGTGCCAGTAGTATTGAGCGGGATGGAGAGACCCAGTACTTC	CASSIERDGETQYF
13	-	TRBV6-5	TRBJ2-7	-	TGTGCCAGCCGACGGCAGGGAGGTTACGAGCAGTACTTC	CASRRQGGYEQYF
13	-	TRBV2	TRBJ2-3	-	TGTGCCAGCAGTGAACAGAGGGCGGCACCTGAAATCTTT	CASSEQRAAPEIF
12	-	TRBV10-1	TRBJ2-5	-	TGCGCCAGCAGTGAGGGAGGAGAGACCCAGTACTTC	CASSEGGETQYF
17	-	TRBV28	TRBJ2-5	TRBD1	TGTGCCAGCAGTTTAGCAGGGACAGGGGGTTCGCAAGAGACCCAGTACTTC	CASSLAGTGGSQETQYF
12	-	TRBV9	TRBJ2-1	TRBD1	TGTGCCAGCAGCACCCCGGGGACAGGGGTGTTCTTC	CASSTPGTGVFF
14	-	TRBV18	TRBJ1-1	-	TGTGCCAGCTCATCGTCTGGTGGTGGCACTGAAGCTTTCTTT	CASSSSGGGTEAFF
11	-	TRBV20-1	TRBJ1-2	-	TGCAGTGAATGGTCCAAGGGGAGCTACACCTTC	CSEWSKGSYTF
13	-	TRBV5-6	TRBJ1-1	-	TGTGCCAGCAGCTTGGAATTGAACACTGAAGCTTTCTTT	CASSLELNTEAFF
13	-	TRBV7-2	TRBJ2-5	-	TGTGCCAGCAGCTTAGTGTTCCAAGAGACCCAGTACTTC	CASSLVFQETQYF
14	-	TRBV15	TRBJ1-2	-	TGTGCCACCAGCAGAGATGGAGGCCACTATGGCTACACCTTC	CATSRDGGHYGYTF
15	-	TRBV5-4	TRBJ2-5	TRBD2	TGTGCCAGCAGCTTGCAGGGTGGGCGGGAGGAGACCCAGTACTTC	CASSLQGGREETQYF
14	-	TRBV6-1	TRBJ1-2	-	TGTGCCAGCAGTGAAGCCCACACTTTGGGTGGCTACACCTTC	CASSEAHTLGGYTF
13	-	TRBV18	TRBJ2-7	-	TGTGCCAGCTCCCTGCAGGCGGGAATAGAGCAGTACTTC	CASSLQAGIEQYF
16	-	TRBV6-6	TRBJ2-7	-	TGTGCCAGCTCTATTGGGACACTAGGCTATGCCTACGAGCAGTACTTC	CASSIGTLGYAYEQYF
19	-	TRBV7-8	TRBJ2-7	TRBD2	TGTGCCAGCAGCTCCGGACTTCGGAGGACTAGCGGGAACACCTACGAGCAGTACTTC	CASSSGLRRTSGNTYEQYF
15	-	TRBV7-2	TRBJ2-3	TRBD1	TGTGCCAGCAGTCTAGTGGGACAGGGTGCAGATACGCAGTATTTT	CASSLVGQGADTQYF
15	-	TRBV5-1	TRBJ1-2	-	TGCGCCAGCACCCAAGGAGGTACAACTAACTATGGCTACACCTTC	CASTQGGTTNYGYTF
18	-	TRBV5-1	TRBJ2-1	TRBD2	TGCGCCAGCAGCCCTGGGACTAGCGGGAGGCCCATTGGGAATGAGCAGTTCTTC	CASSPGTSGRPIGNEQFF
12	-	TRBV7-3	TRBJ2-1	-	TGTGCCAGCAGCAAGGCCGGGACAGAGCAGTTCTTC	CASSKAGTEQFF
13	-	TRBV19	TRBJ2-7	-	TGTGCCAGTAGTAAGTCCGGGGATGACGAGCAGTACTTC	CASSKSGDDEQYF
13	-	TRBV2	TRBJ2-7	TRBD1	TGTGCCAGCAGTGATAGGGGGCTGGGGGAGCAGTACTTC	CASSDRGLGEQYF
14	-	TRBV6-1	TRBJ2-7	-	TGTGCCAGCAGTACCCAACAGGGCCCCTACGAGCAGTACTTC	CASSTQQGPYEQYF
16	-	TRBV11-2	TRBJ2-2	TRBD1	TGTGCCAGCAGCGAGGGACAGGGTATATGGACCGGGGAGCTGTTTTTT	CASSEGQGIWTGELFF
13	-	TRBV28	TRBJ2-7	-	TGTGCCAGCCGTCCCGGAGGGGGGTACGAGCAGTACTTC	CASRPGGGYEQYF
15	many	TRBV7-6	TRBJ2-2	-	TGTGCCAGCAGCTTAGACGGTGCGAACACCGGGGAGCTGTTTTTT	CASSLDGANTGELFF
17	-	TRBV25-1	TRBJ2-3	TRBD1	TGTGCCAGCAGTGAATTGAAGACAGGGGAGTTCACAGATACGCAGTATTTT	CASSELKTGEFTDTQYF
15	-	TRBV4-3	TRBJ2-1	TRBD2	TGCGCCAGCAGCCCCACCGGGGGGGGAAGCAATGAGCAGTTCTTC	CASSPTGGGSNEQFF
14	-	TRBV2	TRBJ2-4	-	TGTGCCAGCCTCGGGAACGTGGGGGCCAACATTCAGTACTTC	CASLGNVGANIQYF
15	-	TRBV30	TRBJ1-5	TRBD1	TGTGCCTGGGAGCCTTCGGGACAGGGCGATCAGCCCCAGCATTTT	CAWEPSGQGDQPQHF
17	-	TRBV5-6	TRBJ2-4	TRBD2	TGTGCCAGCAGCTTGACAACACTAGCGGGCGTCAAAAACATTCAGTACTTC	CASSLTTLAGVKNIQYF
15	-	TRBV11-2	TRBJ2-7	-	TGTGCCAGCAGCCTGCAGGGCTTCAACTCCTACGAGCAGTACTTC	CASSLQGFNSYEQYF
13	-	TRBV7-9	TRBJ1-1	-	TGTGCCAGCAGCTTAAACCGGAACAGTGAAGCTTTCTTT	CASSLNRNSEAFF
13	-	TRBV6-1	TRBJ2-7	TRBD1	TGTGCCAGCAGAGCCCGACAGGGGCGCGAGCAGTACTTC	CASRARQGREQYF